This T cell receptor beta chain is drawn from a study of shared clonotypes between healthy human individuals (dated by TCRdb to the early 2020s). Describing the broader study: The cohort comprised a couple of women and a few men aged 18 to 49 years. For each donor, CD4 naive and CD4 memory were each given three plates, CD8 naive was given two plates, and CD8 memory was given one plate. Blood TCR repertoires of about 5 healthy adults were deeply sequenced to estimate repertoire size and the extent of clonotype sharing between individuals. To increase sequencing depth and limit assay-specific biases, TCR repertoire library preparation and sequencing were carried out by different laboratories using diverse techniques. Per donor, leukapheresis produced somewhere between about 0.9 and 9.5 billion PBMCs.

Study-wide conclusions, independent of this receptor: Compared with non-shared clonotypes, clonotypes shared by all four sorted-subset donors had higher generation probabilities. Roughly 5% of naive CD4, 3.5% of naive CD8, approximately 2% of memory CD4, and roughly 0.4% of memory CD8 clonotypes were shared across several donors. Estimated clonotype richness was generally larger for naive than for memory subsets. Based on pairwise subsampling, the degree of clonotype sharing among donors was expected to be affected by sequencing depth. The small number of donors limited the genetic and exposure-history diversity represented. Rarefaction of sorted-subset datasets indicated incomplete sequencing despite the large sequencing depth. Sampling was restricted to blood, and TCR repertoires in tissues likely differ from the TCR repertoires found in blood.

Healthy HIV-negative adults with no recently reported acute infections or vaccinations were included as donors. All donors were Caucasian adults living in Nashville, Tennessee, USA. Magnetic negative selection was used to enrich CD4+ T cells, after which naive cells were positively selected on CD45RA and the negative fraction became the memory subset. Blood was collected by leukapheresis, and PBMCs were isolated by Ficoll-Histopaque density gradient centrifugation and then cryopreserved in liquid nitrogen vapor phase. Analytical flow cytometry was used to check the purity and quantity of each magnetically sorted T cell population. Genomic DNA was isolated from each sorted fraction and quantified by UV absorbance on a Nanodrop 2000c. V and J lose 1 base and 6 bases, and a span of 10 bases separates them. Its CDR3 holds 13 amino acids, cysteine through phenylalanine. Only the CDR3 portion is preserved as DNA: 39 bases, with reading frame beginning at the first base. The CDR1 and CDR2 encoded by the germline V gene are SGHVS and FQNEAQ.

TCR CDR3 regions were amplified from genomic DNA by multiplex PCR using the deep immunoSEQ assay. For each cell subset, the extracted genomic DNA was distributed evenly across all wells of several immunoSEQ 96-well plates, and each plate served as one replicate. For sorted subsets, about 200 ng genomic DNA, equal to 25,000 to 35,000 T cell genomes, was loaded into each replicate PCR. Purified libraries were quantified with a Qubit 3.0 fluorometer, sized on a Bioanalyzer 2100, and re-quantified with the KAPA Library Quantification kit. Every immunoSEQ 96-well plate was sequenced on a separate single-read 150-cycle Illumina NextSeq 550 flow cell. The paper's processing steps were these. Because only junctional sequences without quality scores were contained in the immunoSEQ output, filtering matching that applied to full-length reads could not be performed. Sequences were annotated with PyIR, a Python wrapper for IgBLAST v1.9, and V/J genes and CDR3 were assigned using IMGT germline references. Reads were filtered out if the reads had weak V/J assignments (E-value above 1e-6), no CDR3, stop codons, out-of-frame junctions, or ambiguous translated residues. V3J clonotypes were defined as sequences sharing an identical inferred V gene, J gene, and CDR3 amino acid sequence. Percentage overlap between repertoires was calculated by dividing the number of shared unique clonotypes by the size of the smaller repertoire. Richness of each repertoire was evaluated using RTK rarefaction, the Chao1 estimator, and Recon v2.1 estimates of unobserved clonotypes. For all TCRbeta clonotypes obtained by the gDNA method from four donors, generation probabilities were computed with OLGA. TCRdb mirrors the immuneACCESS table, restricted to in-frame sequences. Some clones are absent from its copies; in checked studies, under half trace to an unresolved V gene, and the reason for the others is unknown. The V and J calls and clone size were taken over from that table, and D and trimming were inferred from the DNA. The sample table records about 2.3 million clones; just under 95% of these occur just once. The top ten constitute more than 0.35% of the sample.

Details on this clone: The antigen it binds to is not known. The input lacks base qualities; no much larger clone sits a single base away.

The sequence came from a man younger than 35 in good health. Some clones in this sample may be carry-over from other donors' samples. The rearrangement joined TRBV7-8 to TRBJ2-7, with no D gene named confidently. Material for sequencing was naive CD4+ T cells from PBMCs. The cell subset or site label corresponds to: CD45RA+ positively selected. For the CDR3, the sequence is CASSLERFGEQYF. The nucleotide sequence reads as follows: TGTGCCAGCAGCTTAGAACGGTTCGGCGAGCAGTACTTC.